The following is a TCR beta chain sequence with its context. Per the original methods: By means of reference gene primer amplification, nucleated cell counts were estimated. Method: immunoSEQ multiplex PCR; TCRdb's copy keeps in-frame clones and lacks some. That table supplies the V and J calls and clone size; D and trimming were determined from the DNA. The sample lists fewer than 200,000 clones, around 82% seen once, with about 5% in the top ten. The CDR3 contains 13 residues. Looked up from germline, CDR1 is SGHRS and CDR2 is YFSETQ. Germline trimming cut 4 bases from V and 14 bases from J; bases unmatched to any gene: 11. The data were obtained in a study of blood T cell repertoires in COVID-19.

Specimen: PBMCs or T cells enriched from blood (not recorded which). The rearrangement joins TRBV5-1 to TRBJ1-4; 7 bases agree with TRBD1. The receptor's source is a woman aged 55-69 years with acute COVID-19. The CDR3 nucleotides are TGCGCCAGCAGCCGGATACAGGGGCCTCCCCTGTTTTTT. It specifies CASSRIQGPPLFF.